The 5 T cell receptor beta chains reported below all come from one sample, sequenced in a study of vaccination effects on CD4 cells after COVID-19. No antigen has been identified for these receptors. Under the ViraFEST assay, PBMC were stimulated with viral peptide pools so that antigen-specific CD4+ T cells expanded. Sequencing was performed afterwards. The authors isolated CD4+ T cells after roughly eleven days of culture. Vaccinated participants had no history of SARS-CoV-2 infection and tested negative for nucleocapsid antibodies. Assay: immunoSEQ multiplex PCR; the TCRdb copy retains only in-frame clones and omits some. This sample yields about 73,000 clones, of which roughly 79% are seen a single time; just under 3% belongs to the top ten. The sample was CD4+ T cells from PBMCs cultured with HCoV-NL63 spike peptides, taken before COVID-19 vaccination. The receptors originated from a human donor who received a COVID-19 vaccine.

The J gene is TRBJ1-1, the V gene TRBV5-1; 7 bases match TRBD1. This CDR3 region has 15 residues. J gave up 4 bases and V 7 bases, and 13 bases lay outside the gene matches. Germline V gives CDR1 SGHRS, CDR2 YFSETQ. The CDR3 loop reads CASRSFLRDSTEAFF. The CDR3 bases are TGCGCCAGCCGCTCCTTTCTCCGGGACAGCACTGAAGCTTTCTTT. The full variable domain, its missing parts supplied by reference TRBV5-1 and TRBJ1-1, is KAGVTQTPRYLIKTRGQQVTLSCSPISGHRSVSWYQQTPGQGLQFLFEYFSETQRNKGNFPGRFSGRQFSNSRSEMNVSTLELGDSALYLCASRSFLRDSTEAFFGQGTRLTVV.

This rearrangement joins TRBV3-1 (or the pseudogene TRBV3-2) to TRBJ1-6; weak D call: TRBD1 (5 bases). Per the germline V gene, CDR1 is LGHDT and CDR2 is YNNKEL (reference sequence). V lost 3 bases and J lost 7, with 13 bases in between. The length of the CDR3 is 15 residues. The CDR3 DNA follows: TGTGCCAGCAGCCAGGGGACGGCCAGAAATTCACCCCTCCACTTT. This codes for CASSQGTARNSPLHF.

This clone was counted a single time. The rearrangement uses TRBV18 and TRBJ2-7, with D maybe TRBD1 (6 bases). V shed 2 bases and J shed 5 bases, with 10 bases lying between them. Per the germline V gene, CDR1 is KGHSH and CDR2 is LQKENI. CDR3 length: 13 amino acids. The CDR3 DNA follows: TGTGCCAGCTCACCAAACAGGGTCAACGAGCAGTACGTC. Its translation is CASSPNRVNEQYV.

This chain links TRBV18 with TRBJ1-1, with no clear D. CDR1 is KGHSH and CDR2 is LQKENI in the germline V gene. This CDR3 is 14 amino acids long. V lost 2 bases and J 5 bases, leaving 12 bases between the germline ends. This CDR3 is CASSPGVRETEAFF. The CDR3 DNA follows: TGTGCCAGCTCACCAGGGGTACGGGAGACTGAAGCTTTCTTT. Based on the CDR3 plus reference TRBV18 and TRBJ1-1, the full variable domain is NAGVMQNPRHLVRRRGQEARLRCSPMKGHSHVYWYRQLPEEGLKFMVYLQKENIIDESGMPKERFSAEFPKEGPSILRIQQVVRGDSAAYFCASSPGVRETEAFFGQGTRLTVV.

The V gene is TRBV5-1, the J gene TRBJ2-2; D possibly uses TRBD1 or TRBD2 (6 bases each). V was trimmed by 4 bases and J by 0 bases, leaving 13 bases between them. CDR1 is SGHRS and CDR2 is YFSETQ in the germline V gene. The CDR3 loop spans 16 amino acids. CDR3 residues: CASSPRGAANTGELFF. For the CDR3, the DNA is TGCGCCAGCAGCCCAAGGGGGGCCGCGAACACCGGGGAGCTGTTTTTT.